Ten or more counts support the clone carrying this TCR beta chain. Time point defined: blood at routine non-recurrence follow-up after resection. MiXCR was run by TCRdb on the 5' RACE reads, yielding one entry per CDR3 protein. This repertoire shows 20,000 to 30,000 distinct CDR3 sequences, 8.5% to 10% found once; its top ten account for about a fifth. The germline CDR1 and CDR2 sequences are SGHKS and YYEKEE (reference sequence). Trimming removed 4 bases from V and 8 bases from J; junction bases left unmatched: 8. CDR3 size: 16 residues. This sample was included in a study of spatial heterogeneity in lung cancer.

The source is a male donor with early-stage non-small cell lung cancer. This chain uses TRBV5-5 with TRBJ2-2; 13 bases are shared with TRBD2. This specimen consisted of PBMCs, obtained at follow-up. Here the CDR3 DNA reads TGTGCCAGCAGCGCCGGACTAGCGGGGGACTTTGGGGAGCTGTTTTTT. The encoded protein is CASSAGLAGDFGELFF.